These 30 T cell receptor beta chains were sequenced from one sample in a study of blood T cells in healthy people across ages. Primed by a sample-barcoded 5' primer and a J-beta primer mix, a second PCR proceeded for roughly 7 to 11 cycles. TCRdb used MiXCR to reprocess the 5' RACE reads, holding one entry per CDR3 protein. The sample contains 1,500,000 or so distinct CDR3 sequences, roughly 59% of which appear only once. The sequenced material came from blood. These receptors were taken from a man younger than 35 in good health.

This clonotype was recorded at least ten times. The chain recombines TRBV10-3 with TRBJ2-7, with D perhaps matching TRBD1 (5 bases). The CDR3 runs 13 residues. Trimming removed 7 bases from V and 3 bases from J, with 13 bases in between. From germline, CDR1 is ENHRY and CDR2 SYGVKD. The CDR3 coding sequence is TGTGCCATCACTTACGACAGTTACTACGAGCAGTACTTC. Its protein is CAITYDSYYEQYF.

This chain joins TRBV10-3 and TRBJ2-3; D unclear. Germline V gene data show CDR1 as ENHRY and CDR2 as SYGVKD. The CDR3 extends over 14 amino acids. V was cut by 0 bases and J by 6 bases, with 10 bases left in between. CDR3 DNA sequence: TGTGCCATCAGTGAGTCAGATTTCAAGGATACGCAGTATTTT. It codes for CAISESDFKDTQYF.

The chain recombines TRBV7-8 with TRBJ2-5; D gene uncertain. CDR1 is SGHVS, CDR2 FQNEAQ, per germline. The CDR3 has 14 residues. Trimming cost V 3 bases and J 1 base, with 9 bases left between them. CDR3 DNA sequence: TGTGCCAGCAGCTTCGACCGGATCCAAGAGACCCAGTACTTC. Translating it yields CASSFDRIQETQYF.

The CDR3: CASSYSISGELFF. CDR3 coding DNA: TGTGCCAGCAGTTACTCGATTAGTGGGGAGCTGTTTTTT. The chain links TRBV6-2 or TRBV6-3 to TRBJ2-2; D not certain. The V end was cut by 0 bases, the J end by 8 bases, with 7 bases between. CDR3 size: 13 residues. The germline gives CDR1 MNHEY, CDR2 SVGEGT.

The genes are TRBV20-1 and TRBJ1-2; tentatively, D is TRBD1 (5 bases). The germline gives CDR1 DFQATT, CDR2 SNEGSKA (reference sequence). This CDR3 spans 13 amino acids. V was pared by 6 bases and J by 4 bases, with 15 bases between. CDR3 sequence reads: CSALEGPPYGYTF. In DNA, the CDR3 is TGCAGTGCCCTAGAGGGGCCTCCCTATGGCTACACCTTC.

CDR3 nucleotides: TGTGCCAGCAAGGGACATCTGAACACCGGGGAGCTGTTTTTT. Its translation is CASKGHLNTGELFF. The rearrangement uses TRBV6-2 or TRBV6-3 and TRBJ2-2; D might be TRBD1 (6 bases). V was trimmed by 7 bases and J by 1 base, leaving 10 bases between them. CDR1 is MNHEY, CDR2 SVGEGT, per germline. The CDR3 runs 14 residues.

This clonotype appeared a single time. The rearrangement joins TRBV9 to TRBJ2-7; 7 bases agree with TRBD2. CDR3 size: 17 residues. V lost 0 bases and J lost 0; bases outside the gene matches: 9. Germline CDR1 and CDR2: SGDLS and YYNGEE. CDR3 region: CASSVDGGTESSYEQYF. CDR3 nucleotide sequence: TGTGCCAGCAGCGTAGACGGGGGGACGGAGAGCTCCTACGAGCAGTACTTC.

The chain is built from TRBV12-3 or TRBV12-4 and TRBJ1-4; D gene ambiguous. The CDR3 is made up of 11 amino acids. V was pared by 4 bases and J by 14 bases, with 11 bases between. The CDR3 spells CASSSSLLLFF. In DNA form, the CDR3 reads TGTGCCAGCAGTTCCAGTCTTTTGCTGTTTTTT.

J is TRBJ2-3 and V is TRBV7-2, with D perhaps matching TRBD1 or TRBD2 (6 bases each). The CDR3 is 16 residues long. The germline V gene has CDR1 SGHTA and CDR2 FQGNSA. V gave up 5 bases and J gave up 2 bases, with 17 bases separating them. This CDR3 reads CASSPLGGTYTDTQYF. The DNA for the CDR3 is TGTGCCAGCAGCCCCCTTGGGGGGACATACACAGATACGCAGTATTTT.

V usage is TRBV5-1 and J usage is TRBJ1-1, with D perhaps TRBD1 (6 bases). This CDR3 has 15 residues. Trimming stripped 2 bases from V and 1 base from J, with 12 bases between. Germline CDR1 reads SGHRS; CDR2 reads YFSETQ. For the CDR3, the DNA is TGCGCCAGCAGCTTTTCTCCGGGACAGAACACTGAAGCTTTCTTT. Protein: CASSFSPGQNTEAFF.

The chain combines TRBV5-1 with TRBJ1-2, with a weak D call TRBD1 (5 bases). Trimming cost V 0 bases and J 6 bases, with 15 bases left between them. Germline V gene data show CDR1 as SGHRS and CDR2 as YFSETQ. CDR3 length: 15 amino acids. The CDR3 is CASSLEPGLINGYTF. CDR3 sequence (DNA): TGCGCCAGCAGCTTGGAACCGGGACTGATTAATGGCTACACCTTC.

The gene calls are TRBV7-9 and TRBJ1-4; TRBD1 might be the D (6 bases). CDR1 is SEHNR, CDR2 FQNEAQ, per germline (reference sequence). The CDR3 contains 14 residues. V was shortened by 5 bases and J by 8 bases, with 15 bases between the two germline ends. In DNA form, the CDR3 reads TGTGCCAGCAGCCCGGGGGGCCTATGGGAAAAACTGTTTTTT. Translated: CASSPGGLWEKLFF.

The V and J genes are TRBV15 and TRBJ2-2; a weak D match, TRBD1 (5 bases). The CDR3 is made up of 14 amino acids. Trimming stripped 3 bases from V and 5 bases from J, with 10 bases between. The V gene's germline CDR1 is LNHNV and CDR2 YYDKDF (reference sequence). The CDR3 sequence is CATSSRVQTGELFF. In DNA, the CDR3 is TGTGCCACCAGCAGCAGGGTACAAACCGGGGAGCTGTTTTTT.

V usage is TRBV10-3 and J usage is TRBJ1-2, with D maybe TRBD1 (5 bases). V lost 2 bases and J lost 6, with 16 bases in between. The V gene's germline CDR1 is ENHRY and CDR2 SYGVKD. This CDR3 is 15 amino acids long. The CDR3 nucleotides read TGTGCCATCAGTGAGGGTAATGCGGGGCTGAATGGCTACACCTTC. This encodes CAISEGNAGLNGYTF.

The V and J genes are TRBV12-3 or TRBV12-4 and TRBJ2-7, with TRBD1 identical over 7 bases. V shed 9 bases, J shed 7 bases, and the junction held 15 bases outside the gene matches. The CDR3 contains 14 residues. CDR3 DNA sequence: TGTGCCAGTATGAATTCCGACAGGGCAGGGGAGCAGTACTTC. Translation gives CASMNSDRAGEQYF.

The rearrangement uses TRBV25-1 and TRBJ1-6; D is unresolved. Trimming took 4 bases from V and 8 from J, leaving 12 bases between them. CDR1 and CDR2 (germline): MGHDK, SYGVNS. This CDR3 has 14 amino acids. CDR3 residues: CASSVGVRDSPLHF. The DNA for the CDR3 is TGTGCCAGCAGTGTTGGGGTCCGGGATTCACCCCTCCACTTT.

V and J are TRBV20-1 and TRBJ2-3; D may be TRBD1 or TRBD2 (5 bases each). This CDR3 comprises 15 residues. The germline V and J ends were trimmed by 3 bases and 6 bases, with 19 bases remaining between them. Germline-derived CDR1 and CDR2 are DFQATT and SNEGSKA (reference sequence). In nucleotides, the CDR3 is TGCAGTGCTAGCTCGGGGCAAGGTCGATTGGATACGCAGTATTTT. Translated: CSASSGQGRLDTQYF.

The chain couples TRBV9 to TRBJ1-2, with 7 bases lining up with TRBD1. The CDR3 length is 17 residues. CDR1 and CDR2 (germline): SGDLS, YYNGEE. V lost 3 bases, J lost 4 bases, and 15 bases stayed unmatched. In nucleotides, the CDR3 is TGTGCCAGCAGCGGTTGGGTCAGGGGGGCCGATAGCTATGGCTACACCTTC. Protein: CASSGWVRGADSYGYTF.

V is TRBV20-1 and J is TRBJ2-2; D might be TRBD1 (5 bases). The CDR3 loop spans 15 amino acids. Germline V lookup: CDR1 DFQATT, CDR2 SNEGSKA (reference sequence). Trimming shortened V by 6 bases and J by 3 bases, and 17 bases separated the two germline ends. The CDR3 protein is CSASTDGRDTGELFF. For the CDR3, the DNA is TGCAGTGCCAGTACGGACGGCAGGGACACCGGGGAGCTGTTTTTT.

This clonotype has a handful of counts. This chain connects TRBV11-2 to TRBJ2-4; weak D call: TRBD1 (6 bases). V lost 3 bases, J lost 6 bases, and 15 bases lay in between. CDR1 and CDR2 (germline): SGHAT, FQNNGV. The CDR3 totals 15 residues. Written as DNA, the CDR3 is TGTGCCAGCAGCTTTGGCAGGGGATTAGGAAACATTCAGTACTTC. This encodes CASSFGRGLGNIQYF.

This clonotype has just a few counts. The chain combines TRBV5-5 with TRBJ1-2; 8 nucleotides line up with TRBD1. V gave up 5 bases and J gave up 5 bases; unmatched junction bases: 8. The CDR3 is 14 residues long. Germline lookup yields CDR1 SGHKS and CDR2 YYEKEE (reference sequence). As DNA, the CDR3 is TGTGCCAGCAGTCCAGGGGGCTCCCCTTATGGCTACACCTTC. Amino acid sequence: CASSPGGSPYGYTF.

This chain joins TRBV6-5 and TRBJ2-3, with TRBD1 identical over 8 bases. CDR1 is MNHEY, CDR2 SVGAGI, per germline. This CDR3 spans 13 amino acids. This CDR3 reads CVARTGNTDTQYF. The CDR3 nucleotides read TGTGTCGCCAGGACAGGGAACACAGATACGCAGTATTTT.

This chain connects TRBV27 to TRBJ2-7; D is possibly TRBD1 (6 bases). From germline, CDR1 is MNHEY and CDR2 SMNVEV (reference sequence). Trimming took 6 bases from V and 0 from J, leaving 15 bases between them. This CDR3 is built from 15 residues. CDR3 sequence: CASRLGTRSSYEQYF. The CDR3 bases are TGTGCCAGCAGACTAGGGACACGAAGCTCCTACGAGCAGTACTTC.

The chain uses TRBV2 and TRBJ2-4, with 11 positions matching TRBD1. Germline values: CDR1 SNHLY, CDR2 FYNNEI. The CDR3 is 13 residues long. The V segment lost 6 bases and the J segment 6 bases; nucleotides outside the gene matches: 1. In DNA form, the CDR3 reads TGTGCCAGCAGAGGGACAGGGGGAAACATTCAGTACTTC. This gives the protein CASRGTGGNIQYF.

Many counts were recorded for this clonotype. The rearrangement links TRBV6-4 to TRBJ2-1, with 7 bases lining up with TRBD2. This CDR3 is built from 14 residues. The ends lost 3 bases at V and 8 bases at J; junction bases unmatched: 7. In germline, CDR1 is MRHNA, CDR2 SNTAGT. CDR3 DNA sequence: TGTGCCAGCAGTGAAACTAGCGCGCCGCATGAGCAGTTCTTC. Its protein product is CASSETSAPHEQFF.

The chain recombines TRBV10-3 with TRBJ2-7; no clear D gene. Germline V gene lookup returns CDR1 ENHRY and CDR2 SYGVKD. The CDR3 totals 15 residues. The germline V and J ends were trimmed by 0 bases and 0 bases, with 9 bases remaining between them. The CDR3 DNA is TGTGCCATCAGTGAGTCTGCCAATCCCTCCTACGAGCAGTACTTC. Translating gives CAISESANPSYEQYF.

This chain uses TRBV12-5 with TRBJ2-6; 8 bases fit TRBD1. The CDR3 contains 18 residues. J gave up 0 bases and V 7 bases, and 11 bases lay outside the gene matches. The germline V gene has CDR1 LGHNT and CDR2 FRNRAP. The CDR3 DNA reads as TGTGCTAGTGTTCCAGGGGGCTGGAGATCCTCTGGGGCCAACGTCCTGACTTTC. This codes for CASVPGGWRSSGANVLTF.

Concerning this clonotype itself: Because the CDR3's place on the DNA is in doubt, the DNA is left out and the CDR3 is given as listed by TCRdb. The V and J genes are TRBV27 and TRBJ1-2; TRBD1, the table's D call, lacks a check against the DNA. Counting both end residues, the CDR3 totals 17 amino acids. Germline values: CDR1 MNHEY, CDR2 SMNVEV (reference sequence). The CDR3 here is CASSDTALPIENYGCTF.

This clonotype was counted a single time. A read error may be the cause here, since a much bigger clone is one base away. The chain couples TRBV29-1 to TRBJ2-4; D is undetermined. The germline gives CDR1 SQVTM, CDR2 ANQGSEA. The germline V and J ends were trimmed by 8 bases and 0 bases, with 14 bases remaining between them. The CDR3 totals 14 residues. The DNA for the CDR3 is TGCAGCACCGGGTACTCTCTAGCCAAAAACATTCAGTACTTC. Protein: CSTGYSLAKNIQYF.

V and J are TRBV14 and TRBJ2-4; D is perhaps TRBD2 (7 bases). Trimming removed 1 base from V and 8 bases from J, with 12 bases in between. The germline gives CDR1 SGHDN, CDR2 FVKESK. This CDR3 contains 14 residues. CDR3 loop: CASSQAGGRYIQYF. The CDR3 DNA reads TGTGCCAGCAGCCAAGCGGGGGGCAGATACATTCAGTACTTC.